This is a list of T cell receptor beta chains from one sample in a study of Ad26.COV2.S vaccination and SARS-CoV-2 variants. The data were produced by immunoSEQ multiplex PCR, yet TCRdb's version contains in-frame clones alone and is incomplete. The sample lists some 390,000 clones, about 88% seen once, with 3.5% in the top ten. The sample consisted of peripheral blood, taken in a trial of Ad26.COV2.S vaccine versus placebo. The receptors stem from a person aged 18 to 65 who received the Ad26.COV2.S COVID-19 vaccine or a placebo. The CDR3 runs from the conserved cysteine through the conserved F or W. The D gene is left open where the match is weak. Clone sizes are given selectively: once, few, many, or a class where the clone is expanded.

d_call,clone_size,v_call,j_call,cdr3_nt,cdr3_aa
NA,NA,TRBV27,TRBJ2-3,TGTGCCAGCAGTTTACTACGGGGGATAGATACGCAGTATTTT,CASSLLRGIDTQYF
NA,NA,TRBV3-1/TRBV3-2,TRBJ1-5,TGTGCCAGCAGCCCGACAGAACCGAAAGGACCTAGCAATCAGCCCCAGCATTTT,CASSPTEPKGPSNQPQHF
NA,NA,TRBV11-2,TRBJ2-7,TGTGCCAGCAGCTTAGCTTACTACGAGCAGTACTTC,CASSLAYYEQYF
NA,NA,TRBV5-6,TRBJ1-2,TGTGCCAGCAGCCTGACGACAGTGGCAGGCGAGGGCTACACCTTC,CASSLTTVAGEGYTF
TRBD1,once,TRBV5-4,TRBJ1-2,TGTGCCAGCAGCCAGGGGCCGACAGGGGGCGCGGACGGCTACACCTTC,CASSQGPTGGADGYTF
NA,NA,TRBV6-4,TRBJ2-3,TGTGCCAGCAGCCCAACAGGGATAGATACGCAGTATTTT,CASSPTGIDTQYF
NA,NA,TRBV5-4,TRBJ2-7,TGTGCCAGCAGTGGAGAAAGCTCCTACGAGCAGTACTTC,CASSGESSYEQYF
TRBD1,NA,TRBV7-9,TRBJ1-4,TGTGCCAGCAGAACACAGGGGGTGGGTGAAAAACTGTTTTTT,CASRTQGVGEKLFF
TRBD1,NA,TRBV7-9,TRBJ1-6,TGTGCCAGCAGCGCTACCGGGACAGGGGTTTCTTCACCCCTCCACTTT,CASSATGTGVSSPLHF
NA,many,TRBV6-5,TRBJ1-6,TGTGCCAGCACCCAGCAGTGGGCAGGGAGGTCACCCCTCCACTTT,CASTQQWAGRSPLHF
TRBD1,NA,TRBV13,TRBJ2-7,TGTGCCAGCAGCCTTGGGACAGTTCCATCTTACGAGCAGTACTTC,CASSLGTVPSYEQYF
NA,NA,TRBV5-1,TRBJ2-7,TGCGCCAGCAGCCTCGGGACCGATACCTACGAGCAGTACTTC,CASSLGTDTYEQYF